These T cell receptor beta chains were read from a single sample in a study of response to subunit inactivated influenza vaccine. TCRdb fed the RT-PCR reads into MiXCR, producing one record per CDR3 protein. The sample holds 710,000 or so distinct CDR3 sequences, roughly 14% seen once. The starting material was PBMCs from blood, obtained about 12 days after vaccination. Receptor source: a man over 45 who received an inactivated influenza vaccine. Both conserved end residues are part of each CDR3. D genes are given only for firm matches. Size tells how often a clone was seen (once, few, many) or the class of an expanded clone, and some rows leave it out.

D gene	V gene	clone size	J gene	CDR3 protein	CDR3 DNA
-	TRBV28	few	TRBJ2-5	CASTVRTQETQYF	TGTGCCAGCACCGTACGGACCCAAGAGACCCAGTACTTC
-	TRBV5-4	-	TRBJ2-5	CASRGRDQETQYF	TGTGCCAGCAGAGGGCGGGACCAAGAGACCCAGTACTTC
TRBD1	TRBV29-1	many	TRBJ2-7	CSVVGTGYEQYF	TGCAGCGTCGTTGGGACAGGCTACGAGCAGTACTTC
-	TRBV9	-	TRBJ2-1	CASSPSQGAGDDSSYNEQFF	TGTGCCAGCAGCCCCTCGCAAGGAGCGGGTGACGACAGCTCCTACAATGAGCAGTTCTTC
TRBD1	TRBV6-2/TRBV6-3	-	TRBJ2-5	CASRGPDRAQETQYF	TGTGCCAGCAGAGGACCGGACAGGGCGCAAGAGACCCAGTACTTC
-	TRBV12-3/TRBV12-4	many	TRBJ1-1	CASSFKLNTEAFF	TGTGCCAGCAGTTTTAAACTGAACACTGAAGCTTTCTTT
-	TRBV7-2	few	TRBJ2-5	CASSQWVGRETQYF	TGTGCCAGCAGCCAATGGGTAGGGAGGGAGACCCAGTACTTC
-	TRBV5-1	-	TRBJ2-1	CASSLEIGEVYNEQFF	TGCGCCAGCAGCTTGGAAATTGGAGAAGTCTACAATGAGCAGTTCTTC
TRBD2	TRBV12-3/TRBV12-4	few	TRBJ2-1	CASSFGGSINEQFF	TGTGCCAGCAGTTTTGGCGGGAGTATAAATGAGCAGTTCTTC
-	TRBV20-1	-	TRBJ2-3	CSAIRLAFSTDTQYF	TGCAGTGCTATCCGTCTAGCGTTTAGCACAGATACGCAGTATTTT
-	TRBV20-1	-	TRBJ2-5	CSARKRDQETQYF	TGCAGTGCTAGGAAGAGAGACCAAGAGACCCAGTACTTC
TRBD1	TRBV29-1	few	TRBJ2-5	CSVAGQGPGETQYF	TGCAGCGTCGCGGGACAGGGTCCGGGGGAGACCCAGTACTTC
TRBD1	TRBV6-5	few	TRBJ2-3	CASSYSGTGDARTQYF	TGTGCCAGCAGTTACTCCGGGACAGGGGATGCGCGTACGCAGTATTTT
TRBD1	TRBV29-1	many	TRBJ2-2	CSVGTGQITGELFF	TGCAGCGTTGGTACGGGACAGATCACCGGGGAGCTGTTTTTT
-	TRBV6-2/TRBV6-3	few	TRBJ1-1	CASSTWTLTNTEAFF	TGTGCCAGCAGTACCTGGACCCTAACGAACACTGAAGCTTTCTTT
-	TRBV12-3/TRBV12-4	-	TRBJ2-2	CASSLVLVWSGPNTGELFF	TGTGCCAGCAGTTTAGTCTTAGTTTGGTCCGGCCCGAACACCGGGGAGCTGTTTTTT
-	TRBV6-1	-	TRBJ1-1	CASTRRDFNTEAFF	TGTGCCAGCACCCGTCGGGATTTTAACACTGAAGCTTTCTTT
-	TRBV7-2	many	TRBJ2-3	CASSPYTDTQYF	TGTGCCAGCAGTCCTTACACAGATACGCAGTATTTT
TRBD2	TRBV4-3	few	TRBJ2-3	CASSQGSSGSADTQYF	TGCGCCAGCAGCCAAGGATCCAGCGGGAGTGCAGATACGCAGTATTTT
-	TRBV20-1	few	TRBJ2-7	CSAPAGDSYEQYF	TGCAGTGCACCGGCGGGGGACAGTTACGAGCAGTACTTC
TRBD2	TRBV20-1	-	TRBJ2-2	CSASHQGTSGTNTGELFF	TGCAGTGCTTCCCACCAAGGGACTAGCGGGACGAACACCGGGGAGCTGTTTTTT
-	TRBV2	many	TRBJ1-3	CASSDGTANSGNTIYF	TGTGCCAGCAGTGATGGAACAGCAAACTCTGGAAACACCATATATTTT
-	TRBV11-2	few	TRBJ2-7	CASSLAGWRVEQYF	TGTGCCAGCAGCTTAGCGGGGTGGCGAGTCGAGCAGTACTTC
TRBD1	TRBV12-3/TRBV12-4	few	TRBJ1-1	CASSNTGVAEAFF	TGTGCCAGCAGTAATACAGGGGTAGCTGAAGCTTTCTTT
-	TRBV28	few	TRBJ2-3	CASRARGYTDTQYF	TGTGCCAGCAGAGCTAGGGGATACACAGATACGCAGTATTTT
-	TRBV27	few	TRBJ2-5	CASSSFPYQETQYF	TGTGCCAGCAGTTCTTTTCCGTACCAAGAGACCCAGTACTTC
TRBD2	TRBV7-2	few	TRBJ2-1	CASSLVGGGGHEQFF	TGTGCCAGCAGCTTAGTAGGCGGGGGGGGTCATGAGCAGTTCTTC
-	TRBV20-1	few	TRBJ1-2	CSARDKIQLYGYTF	TGCAGTGCTAGAGATAAAATTCAGTTATATGGCTACACCTTC
-	TRBV5-1	-	TRBJ2-5	CASSLVAGAVETQYF	TGCGCCAGCAGCTTGGTGGCGGGGGCAGTTGAGACCCAGTACTTC
-	TRBV6-2/TRBV6-3	-	TRBJ1-2	CASSYSTYYGYTF	TGTGCCAGCAGTTACTCGACTTATTATGGCTACACCTTC
TRBD2	TRBV29-1	few	TRBJ2-7	CSALTSGAYEQYF	TGCAGCGCCCTGACTAGCGGGGCCTACGAGCAGTACTTC
-	TRBV7-9	-	TRBJ2-2	CASSLVARRGELFF	TGTGCCAGCAGCTTAGTGGCCCGTCGGGGGGAGCTGTTTTTT
-	TRBV2	-	TRBJ2-1	CASSVSTSNYNEQFF	TGTGCCAGCAGCGTCTCGACTAGTAATTACAATGAGCAGTTCTTC
TRBD1	TRBV7-3	-	TRBJ2-2	CASSLSGTGWAGELFF	TGTGCCAGCAGCCTCTCCGGGACAGGGTGGGCCGGGGAGCTGTTTTTT
-	TRBV2	-	TRBJ2-3	CASSEDRTEGTDTQYF	TGTGCCAGCAGTGAAGATCGGACAGAGGGCACAGATACGCAGTATTTT
TRBD2	TRBV20-1	few	TRBJ2-1	CSAISGGLSRDNEQFF	TGCAGTGCTATTAGCGGGGGCCTTTCGAGGGACAATGAGCAGTTCTTC
TRBD1	TRBV20-1	-	TRBJ1-1	CSAPVRDRNTEAFF	TGCAGTGCCCCTGTCCGGGACAGGAACACTGAAGCTTTCTTT
TRBD1	TRBV12-3/TRBV12-4	few	TRBJ2-1	CASSRQTGSSYNEQFF	TGTGCCAGCAGCCGCCAGACAGGGAGCTCCTACAATGAGCAGTTCTTC
-	TRBV5-1	-	TRBJ1-3	CASSWELSGNTIYF	TGCGCCAGCAGCTGGGAGCTTTCTGGAAACACCATATATTTT
TRBD2	TRBV6-2/TRBV6-3	-	TRBJ2-7	CASSYSRGTSSSYEQYF	TGTGCCAGCAGTTACTCGAGGGGGACTAGTTCATCCTACGAGCAGTACTTC
-	TRBV24-1	-	TRBJ2-5	CATSDRILETQYF	TGTGCCACCAGTGATAGGATTTTGGAGACCCAGTACTTC
-	TRBV27	-	TRBJ2-1	CASSSQSDSGGSYNEQFF	TGTGCCAGCAGTTCCCAATCGGACTCCGGGGGCTCCTACAATGAGCAGTTCTTC
-	TRBV9	-	TRBJ2-7	CASSVGAQGYEQYF	TGTGCCAGCAGCGTAGGGGCTCAGGGCTACGAGCAGTACTTC
-	TRBV28	few	TRBJ2-6	CASSLSYRVSGANVLTF	TGTGCCAGCAGTTTAAGCTACAGGGTATCTGGGGCCAACGTCCTGACTTTC
-	TRBV7-2	many	TRBJ1-1	CASSLYRETAFF	TGTGCCAGCAGTTTATACAGGGAGACAGCTTTCTTT
TRBD1	TRBV6-1	-	TRBJ1-2	CASKETGEGYGYTF	TGTGCCAGCAAGGAGACAGGGGAAGGATATGGCTACACCTTC
TRBD1	TRBV7-2	few	TRBJ2-7	CASSLAGGLTGGYEQYF	TGTGCCAGCAGCTTAGCGGGCGGTTTAACAGGGGGCTACGAGCAGTACTTC
-	TRBV6-1	-	TRBJ1-3	CASSERSSGNTIYF	TGTGCCAGCAGTGAACGGTCCTCTGGAAACACCATATATTTT
-	TRBV4-3	-	TRBJ2-2	CASSQDRLGTGELFF	TGCGCCAGCAGCCAAGATCGTCTAGGGACCGGGGAGCTGTTTTTT
TRBD2	TRBV3-1	-	TRBJ2-1	CASSTSGRFNEQFF	TGTGCCAGCAGTACCAGCGGGAGGTTCAATGAGCAGTTCTTC
-	TRBV28	-	TRBJ2-7	CASKKNTGILYF	TGTGCCAGCAAGAAGAACACAGGTATTCTGTACTTC
-	TRBV5-1	many	TRBJ2-1	CASSLDAHRNEQFF	TGCGCCAGCAGCTTGGATGCTCATCGGAATGAGCAGTTCTTC